These T cell receptor beta chains were read from a single sample in a study of Graves' ophthalmopathy and Graves' hyperthyroidism. Each CDR3 protein is one row after TCRdb ran MiXCR on the multiplex PCR reads. Of 240,000 or so distinct CDR3 sequences in the sample, 45% were seen once. The specimen was peripheral blood. The receptors derive from an adult man with Graves' ophthalmopathy. Both conserved end residues are part of each CDR3. The order of the fields is clone size, V gene, D gene, J gene, CDR3 protein, CDR3 DNA. The D gene is left open where the match is weak. A clone size is listed for some rows: how often the clone was seen (once, few, many), or a class if it is expanded.

>-|TRBV2|-|TRBJ2-6
CASKERTGSGANVLTF
TGTGCCAGCAAGGAAAGGACCGGCTCTGGGGCCAACGTCCTGACTTTC
>-|TRBV9|-|TRBJ1-6
CASSPRASNSPLHF
TGTGCCAGCAGCCCGAGGGCTAGCAATTCACCCCTCCACTTT
>few|TRBV4-1|-|TRBJ2-7
CASSRGVSSYEQYF
TGCGCCAGCAGCAGGGGTGTGAGCTCCTACGAGCAGTACTTC
>-|TRBV2|-|TRBJ1-2
CASSEQGYGYTF
TGTGCCAGCAGTGAACAGGGGTATGGCTACACCTTC
>few|TRBV5-6|TRBD1|TRBJ2-5
CASSQPPGQGQETQYF
TGTGCCAGCAGCCAACCCCCGGGACAGGGCCAAGAGACCCAGTACTTC
>few|TRBV12-3/TRBV12-4|TRBD1|TRBJ1-2
CASARGQGYTF
TGTGCTTCGGCCAGGGGGCAAGGCTACACCTTC
>once|TRBV28|TRBD1|TRBJ1-1
CATQTGVTEAFF
TGTGCCACCCAAACAGGGGTCACTGAAGCTTTCTTT
>-|TRBV10-3|TRBD2|TRBJ2-3
CAISDFSGRAVDTQYF
TGTGCCATCAGTGATTTTAGCGGGAGGGCCGTAGATACGCAGTATTTT
>many|TRBV10-1|-|TRBJ1-6
CASRWWGHSPLHF
TGCGCCAGCAGGTGGTGGGGGCACTCACCCCTCCACTTT
>-|TRBV9|-|TRBJ1-6
CASSLYRREDSPLHF
TGTGCCAGCAGTTTATACCGCAGGGAGGATTCACCCCTCCACTTT
>-|TRBV5-1|-|TRBJ1-3
CASSYGEAGNTIYF
TGCGCCAGCAGCTATGGGGAAGCTGGAAACACCATATATTTT
>few|TRBV12-3/TRBV12-4|-|TRBJ1-1
CASSRPNTEAFF
TGTGCCAGCTCGAGGCCGAACACTGAAGCTTTCTTT
>-|TRBV10-3|-|TRBJ2-7
CASSLPSDTEQYF
TGTGCCAGCAGTTTACCCTCCGATACGGAGCAGTACTTC
>-|TRBV7-2|TRBD2|TRBJ2-3
CASSLLGGAGADTQYF
TGTGCCAGCAGCTTATTGGGAGGGGCCGGGGCAGATACGCAGTATTTT
>-|TRBV20-1|TRBD1|TRBJ1-2
CSARGQAPSNYGYTF
TGCAGTGCTCGTGGACAGGCGCCTTCTAACTATGGCTACACCTTC
>-|TRBV7-8|TRBD1|TRBJ1-2
CASSLTPRQGDGYTF
TGTGCCAGCAGCTTAACCCCGCGACAGGGCGATGGCTACACCTTC
>-|TRBV2|TRBD1|TRBJ1-2
CASSNRGGSYGYTF
TGTGCCAGCAGTAACAGGGGGGGTTCCTATGGCTACACCTTC
>few|TRBV2|-|TRBJ2-5
CASKREETQYF
TGTGCCAGCAAGCGGGAAGAGACCCAGTACTTC
>-|TRBV10-3|-|TRBJ2-7
CAIGGGSSYEQYF
TGTGCCATCGGGGGCGGAAGCTCCTACGAGCAGTACTTC
>-|TRBV18|-|TRBJ1-6
CASSPRRGMGINSALHF
TGTGCCAGCTCACCAAGGAGGGGAATGGGAATCAATTCAGCCCTCCACTTT
>-|TRBV5-4|-|TRBJ2-7
CASSLLASSSYEQYF
TGTGCCAGCAGCTTGCTAGCGTCTAGCTCCTACGAGCAGTACTTC
>many|TRBV19|TRBD1|TRBJ1-2
CACYAGTGGYGYTF
TGTGCCTGCTACGCCGGGACAGGGGGCTATGGCTACACCTTC
>few|TRBV19|-|TRBJ2-7
CASSIAPDSAYEQYF
TGTGCCAGTAGTATAGCTCCGGACAGCGCCTACGAGCAGTACTTC
>-|TRBV7-9|-|TRBJ2-7
CASRLGGTSYEQYF
TGTGCCAGCAGGTTGGGGGGAACATCCTACGAGCAGTACTTC
>-|TRBV9|TRBD2|TRBJ2-7
CARTRREGTDEQYF
TGTGCCAGAACTAGGCGGGAGGGTACGGACGAGCAGTACTTC
>-|TRBV7-9|-|TRBJ2-5
CASSLEVETQYF
TGTGCCAGCAGCTTAGAGGTAGAGACCCAGTACTTC
>-|TRBV24-1|TRBD1|TRBJ2-5
CAPSESDRVETQYF
TGTGCCCCCAGTGAATCGGACAGGGTCGAGACCCAGTACTTC